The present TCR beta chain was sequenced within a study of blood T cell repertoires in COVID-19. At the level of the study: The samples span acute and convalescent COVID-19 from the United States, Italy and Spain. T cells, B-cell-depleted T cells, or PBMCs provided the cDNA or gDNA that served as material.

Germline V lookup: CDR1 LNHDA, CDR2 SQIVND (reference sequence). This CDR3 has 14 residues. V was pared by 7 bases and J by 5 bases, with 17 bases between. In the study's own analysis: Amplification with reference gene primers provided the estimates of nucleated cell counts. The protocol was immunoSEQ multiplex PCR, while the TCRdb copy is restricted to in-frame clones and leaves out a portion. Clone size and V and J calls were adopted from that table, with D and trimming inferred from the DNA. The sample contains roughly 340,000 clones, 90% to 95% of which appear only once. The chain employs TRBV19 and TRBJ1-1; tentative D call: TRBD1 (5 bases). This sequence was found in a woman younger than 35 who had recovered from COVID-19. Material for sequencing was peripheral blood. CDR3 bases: TGTGCCAGTACGGGTCTTTCCAGGGTGACTGAAGCTTTCTTT. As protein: CASTGLSRVTEAFF.